This entry features one T cell receptor (beta chain) sequence. This clone was picked up one time. Its antigen target is currently unknown. A much more abundant neighbour one base away suggests this may be a read error. This entry comes from a study of T cell responses to AZD1222 COVID-19 vaccine (dated by TCRdb to about 2021). In terms of the full investigation: AZD1222 recipients with second doses at about 4 weeks or about 12 weeks were pooled, because spike-specific TCR depth and breadth did not differ between schedules. TCR sequencing covered over 230 trial participants: around 210 given two doses of AZD1222 and approximately 26 given two doses of MenACWY control vaccine. Trial participants were enrolled into age subgroups of 18-55, 56-69 and 70-plus years, which contained approximately 150, 30 and 60 TCR-sequenced participants, respectively.

What this sample's time point label stands for: baseline before first vaccination. Vaccinee samples were obtained from the UK trials COV001 and COV002, which included a single-blind randomized controlled phase 2/3 trial of AZD1222 (ChAdOx1 nCoV-19) in healthy adults. For TCRbeta chain sequencing, PBMC samples from trial participants were taken at day 0 and at day 28 after the second dose. The CDR3 regions of human TCRbeta chains were analyzed by immunosequencing. Regarding the original processing steps: TCRs in the repertoires were compared against a reference library of SARS-CoV-2-specific TCRs that had been generated with the MIRA antigen-specificity platform. Breadth was defined as the fraction of unique TCRs that were SARS-CoV-2-associated. Depth was defined as the fraction of total T cells that were SARS-CoV-2-associated. Each spike-specific TCR was assigned to its reactive spike region and to a CD4 or CD8 class using the MIRA data. Log10-transformed breadth and depth values were compared by one-way ANOVA with Sidak's multiple comparisons tests. The table was pulled from immuneACCESS by TCRdb, which kept in-frame rearrangements only. Such tables lose some clones; where checked, under half of the loss comes from unresolved V genes, and the rest has no known cause. D and trimming were read from the DNA, whereas the V and J calls and clone size are those reported in that table. The sample table contains about 150,000 clones; only one count was recorded for 88% of them. Jointly, the top ten make up about 15% of the sample.

Overall study outcomes, separate from this receptor: After two AZD1222 doses, both the breadth and the depth of spike-specific TCRs were significantly higher than at day 0 and than in MenACWY recipients. Only five or six AZD1222 recipients were SARS-CoV-2 seropositive at baseline, limiting conclusions about previously exposed vaccinees. Because no samples from the day 14 peak response were available, repertoires could be characterized only after the peak T cell response. CD4 TCRs associated with the vaccine covered the entire spike protein, and the dominant responses were in regions 160-218 and 743-854. Nearly half of unique spike-specific TCRs reportedly recognized epitopes outside regions mutated in the B.1.351 and B.1.1.7 variants. Most participants were white British and females outnumbered males, and the authors suggested that clonal diversity may have been underestimated. In the small 56-69-year group, the increase in depth fell short of significance, most likely because of low power.

The V and J ends are trimmed by 5 bases and 0 bases, leaving 10 bases between them. From its cysteine to its phenylalanine, the CDR3 spans 15 amino acids. Kept here is only the CDR3 DNA, which spans 45 bases and is read in frame from base 1. For CDR1 and CDR2, the germline V gene lists SGHTA and FQGNSA. Sequences were derived from peripheral blood, sampled on day 0 of AZD1222 vaccination. The TCR originated in an adult in good health. The chain couples TRBV7-2 to TRBJ2-2, and the D gene may be TRBD2, 6 bases matching. CDR3 protein: CASSRDSANTGELFF. The nucleotides read TGTGCCAGCAGCCGGGACTCGGCGAACACCGGGGAGCTGTTTTTT.